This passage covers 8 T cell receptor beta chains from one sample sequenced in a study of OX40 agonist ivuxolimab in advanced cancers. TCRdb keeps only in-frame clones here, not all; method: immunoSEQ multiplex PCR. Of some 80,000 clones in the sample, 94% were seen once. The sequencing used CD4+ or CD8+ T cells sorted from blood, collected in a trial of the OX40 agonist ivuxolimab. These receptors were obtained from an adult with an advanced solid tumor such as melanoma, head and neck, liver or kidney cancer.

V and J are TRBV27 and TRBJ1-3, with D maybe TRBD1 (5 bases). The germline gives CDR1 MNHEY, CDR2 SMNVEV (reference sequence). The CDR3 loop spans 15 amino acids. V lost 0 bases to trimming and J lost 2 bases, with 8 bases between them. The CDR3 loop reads CASSLSVTAGNTIYF. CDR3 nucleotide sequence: TGTGCCAGCAGTTTATCTGTGACAGCTGGAAACACCATATATTTT.

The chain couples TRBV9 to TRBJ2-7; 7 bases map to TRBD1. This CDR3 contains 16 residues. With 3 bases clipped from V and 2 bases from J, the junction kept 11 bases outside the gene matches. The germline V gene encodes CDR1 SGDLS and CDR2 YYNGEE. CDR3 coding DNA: TGTGCCAGCAGCGCCCCGCGGACAGGCGGTACCTACGAGCAGTACTTC. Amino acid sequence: CASSAPRTGGTYEQYF.

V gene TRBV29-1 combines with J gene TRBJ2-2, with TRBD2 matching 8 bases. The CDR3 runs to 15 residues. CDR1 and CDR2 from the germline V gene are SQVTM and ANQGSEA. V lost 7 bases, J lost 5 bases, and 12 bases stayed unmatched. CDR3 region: CSGTRSGRDTGELFF. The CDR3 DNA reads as TGCAGCGGGACCAGGAGCGGGAGAGATACCGGGGAGCTGTTTTTT.

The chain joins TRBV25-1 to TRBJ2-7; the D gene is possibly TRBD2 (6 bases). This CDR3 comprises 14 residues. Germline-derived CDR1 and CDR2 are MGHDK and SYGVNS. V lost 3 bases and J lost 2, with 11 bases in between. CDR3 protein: CASSEEGNPYEQYF. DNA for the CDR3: TGTGCCAGCAGTGAGGAGGGGAACCCCTACGAGCAGTACTTC.

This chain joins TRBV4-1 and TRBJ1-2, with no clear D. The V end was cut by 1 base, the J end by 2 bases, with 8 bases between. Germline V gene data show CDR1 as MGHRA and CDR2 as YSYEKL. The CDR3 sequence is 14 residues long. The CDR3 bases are TGCGCCAGCAGCCAAGCCCTAGGGAACTATGGCTACACCTTC. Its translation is CASSQALGNYGYTF.

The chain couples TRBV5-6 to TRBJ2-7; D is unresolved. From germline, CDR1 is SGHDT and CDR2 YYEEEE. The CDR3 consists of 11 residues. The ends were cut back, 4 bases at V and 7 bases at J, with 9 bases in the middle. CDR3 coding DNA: TGTGCCAGCAGCCTGGCTAGGGAGCAGTACTTC. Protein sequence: CASSLAREQYF.

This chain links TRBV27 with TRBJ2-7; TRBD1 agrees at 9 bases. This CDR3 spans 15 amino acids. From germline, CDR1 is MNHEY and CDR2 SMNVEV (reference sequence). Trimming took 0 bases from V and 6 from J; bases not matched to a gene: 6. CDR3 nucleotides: TGTGCCAGCAGTTTATCGTTTGGGACAGGGACCGAGCAGTACTTC. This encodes CASSLSFGTGTEQYF.

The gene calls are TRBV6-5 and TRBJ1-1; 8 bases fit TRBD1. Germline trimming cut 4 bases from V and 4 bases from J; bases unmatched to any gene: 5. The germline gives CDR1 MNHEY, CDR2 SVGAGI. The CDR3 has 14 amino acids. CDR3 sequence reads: CASSSLDRGTEAFF. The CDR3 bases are TGTGCCAGCAGTTCCCTCGACAGGGGCACTGAAGCTTTCTTT.